This entry is about one T cell receptor beta chain. The antigen is unknown. The table came from immunoSEQ multiplex PCR; TCRdb's copy has only in-frame clones and leaves some out. The sample lists around 120,000 clones, 65% to 75% occurring once. The sample is drawn from a study of shared clonotypes between healthy human individuals. Findings and caveats of the study: Memory subsets had estimated richness that was generally smaller than that of naive subsets.

This CDR3 is built from 13 residues. V lost 10 bases to trimming and J lost 0 bases, with 13 bases between them. Germline values: CDR1 SGHRS, CDR2 YFSETQ. This TCR came from a woman in her twenties or thirties in good health. Sequencing used memory CD8+ T cells sorted from blood. Indicated subset: CD45RO+ cells pooled with CCR7-negative TemRA cells. This chain connects TRBV5-1 to TRBJ1-1, with D perhaps matching TRBD1 (6 bases). This CDR3 reads CASYEGVNTEAFF. CDR3 nucleotide sequence: TGCGCCTCCTATGAGGGGGTGAACACTGAAGCTTTCTTT.